This T cell receptor beta chain was identified during a study of blood T cell repertoires in COVID-19. Measured with immunoSEQ multiplex PCR; TCRdb has only the in-frame clones, and not every one. The table shows more than 200,000 clones, with roughly three quarters occurring only once. The CDR3 spans 13 residues. The germline CDR1 and CDR2 sequences are ENHRY and SYGVKD. V was trimmed by 0 bases and J by 6 bases, leaving 6 bases between them. The chain uses TRBV10-3 and TRBJ1-5; D remains unclear. Sequencing was carried out using peripheral blood. This TCR was sampled from a woman aged 40 to 50 with active or convalescent COVID-19. The CDR3 coding sequence is TGTGCCATCAGTGAGTCGCTGAGTCAGCCCCAGCATTTT. Translation gives CAISESLSQPQHF.